The clone carrying this T cell receptor (beta chain) is classed as medium-sized. Its antigen is unknown. Multiplex touch-down PCR with TRB-A/B primers amplified rearranged V-D-J TRB sequences. One entry per CDR3 protein, called by TCRdb with MiXCR from the multiplex PCR reads. Of about 5,800 distinct CDR3 sequences in the sample, less than 25% are singletons; the top ten hold nearly 4.5%. These data are taken from a study of T cell repertoires in aging, cancer and after chemotherapy. Background on the study: Paired samples before and after chemotherapy came from chronic lymphocytic leukemia patients on fludarabine- or bendamustine-based regimens.

Study results and caveats: Hematological cancer patients had lymphoid organ infiltration that may impair thymic emigration or T cell expansion. Loss of evenness, beyond lost richness, contributed to age-related TCR diversity decline in cancer patients.

Germline V lookup: CDR1 SGHRS, CDR2 YFSETQ. Trimming stripped 1 base from V and 5 bases from J, with 13 bases between. CDR3 length: 15 amino acids. Peripheral blood genomic DNA, not sorted cells or RNA, was the template. Sequencing was done on a sample of blood. The gene calls are TRBV5-1 and TRBJ1-5; D is ambiguous. This clonotype was sampled from a human donor with a blood cancer. CDR3 protein: CASSLYGSTDQPQHF. The CDR3 DNA follows: TGCGCCAGCAGCTTGTACGGGTCAACGGATCAGCCCCAGCATTTT.